This T cell receptor beta chain was captured in a study of cytomegalovirus exposure and HLA in healthy donors. Study background: Earlier, roughly 120 million unique TCR beta sequences were recovered from roughly 200 million T cells by an analysis. General study results and limits: Per published accounts, TCR beta sequences correctly predicted the HLA-A and HLA-B alleles of most subjects.

All donors participated as healthy donors of bone marrow. PCR used 60 Vbeta primers and 13 Jbeta primers. Under the authors' procedure: Tens of millions of unique TCR beta chains, some 9.9 million shared, were counted in a later analysis. Clones were read by immunoSEQ multiplex PCR, and TCRdb kept only the in-frame ones, dropping some. Clone size and V and J calls were adopted from that table, with D and trimming inferred from the DNA. The data hold some 120,000 clones, with 70% to 75% observed a single time. Germline V gives CDR1 SGHDN, CDR2 FVKESK. The V segment lost 0 bases and the J segment 1 base; nucleotides outside the gene matches: 5. This CDR3 contains 16 residues. Regarding this clone: Antigen unknown.

The specimen sequenced was PBMCs. The chain joins TRBV14 to TRBJ2-5, with 7 nucleotides matching TRBD1. The origin of this receptor is a woman between 40 and 50 years old in good health and CMV-seropositive. Written as DNA, the CDR3 is TGTGCCAGCAGCCAAGATTGGGGGACAGCCCAAGAGACCCAGTACTTC. This gives the protein CASSQDWGTAQETQYF.